This record concerns one T cell receptor (beta chain) sequence. Its antigen remains unidentified. This may be a read error: a much more frequent sequence differs by one nucleotide. The sample originates from a study of Graves' ophthalmopathy and Graves' hyperthyroidism. General observations from the study: Most thyroid clonotypes with frequency above 0.001 were detected in blood too. A roughly 81% specificity and around 86% sensitivity were achieved by a 13-signature model that separated ophthalmopathy from stable hyperthyroidism.

Enrollment excluded any patients with other autoimmune diseases, uncontrolled infections, pregnancy or lactation. The PBMCs used were ones drawn from approximately 9.9 ml of fresh peripheral blood. CDR3 regions of TCR beta were amplified from RNA transcripts. Second-round multiplex PCR followed a first-round RT-PCR using HTBI primers. Each CDR3 protein is one row after TCRdb ran MiXCR on the multiplex PCR reads. The sample includes roughly 700,000 distinct CDR3 sequences, 40% of them seen just once. The CDR3 is 14 residues long. Looked up from germline, CDR1 is LNHNV and CDR2 is YYDKDF (reference sequence).

This receptor was obtained from an adult man with Graves' ophthalmopathy. Sequenced material: peripheral blood. The chain combines TRBV15 with TRBJ2-7; D is perhaps TRBD1 (5 bases). Judging by the DNA end, TRBJ2-1 fits better; the J call may be wrong. The CDR3 DNA follows: TGTGCCACCAGCAAAATACAGGTGACGGACGAGCAGTTCTTC. Residues: CATSKIQVTDEQFF.